This paragraph reports one T cell receptor (beta chain). Using its own MiXCR run on the 5' RACE reads, TCRdb lists one record per CDR3 protein. The repertoire holds around 220,000 distinct CDR3 sequences, with approximately 16% as singletons. These data are taken from a study of T-cell memory formation after mild COVID-19. CDR3 length equals 14 residues. Germline V gives CDR1 SGHTA, CDR2 FQGTGA. Losses at the gene ends were 5 bases for V and 4 bases for J; bases not matched to a gene: 3. The sequencing input was PBMCs or a T cell subset sorted from them (not recorded which). The TCR comes from a man younger than 30 who had mild COVID-19 (a few samples of this study predate the infection). Cell type and time point are not known. The V and J genes are TRBV7-3 and TRBJ2-2; the match to TRBD2 covers 8 bases. CDR3: CASSPGTSTGELFF. As DNA, the CDR3 is TGTGCCAGCAGCCCCGGGACTAGCACCGGGGAGCTGTTTTTT.